The source of this T cell receptor (beta chain) is a study of T-cell memory formation after mild COVID-19. About the study: TCR clusters were mostly confined to one donor each. Overall study findings and caveats: Clones that got smaller from day 15 to 85 had even CD4/CD8, while clones growing later tipped toward CD4+. CD4+ clones that contracted lay mainly in CM and EM; CD8+ ones lay in EMRA. That cross-reactive memory joined was suggested by some responding clones appearing in pre-infection memory.

Points on this clonotype: Its antigen is not known.

The CDR3 length is 18 residues. Per the germline V gene, CDR1 is MGHDK and CDR2 is SYGVNS. V lost 4 bases and J lost 7; bases outside the gene matches: 12. TCRdb re-analysed the 5' RACE reads in MiXCR, keeping a single row per CDR3 protein. The sample has 560,000 or so distinct CDR3 sequences; about 18% are singletons. The origin of this receptor is an adult woman who had mild COVID-19 (a few samples of this study predate the infection). Cell type and time point are not known. Sequencing used PBMCs or a T cell subset sorted from them (not recorded which). V usage is TRBV25-1 and J usage is TRBJ2-1, with 14 bases that match TRBD2. The CDR3 here is CASSGHTLGLAGVNEQFF. The CDR3, as DNA: TGTGCCAGCAGTGGGCATACCCTGGGACTAGCGGGAGTGAATGAGCAGTTCTTC.